The clone carrying this T cell receptor (beta chain) was recorded many times. The antigen remains undetermined. Time point of the sample: longitudinal time-point 2. Unsorted libraries were generated from 2 million PBMCs held at -80 degrees C. This sample was included in a study of neurological immune-mediated disorders. Findings and limits, study-wide: The absence of any CDR3 amino acid sequence shared by expanded clones across subjects suggests that repertoires were private in all groups. The most TCR clonal expansion was seen in HTLV-1-associated myelopathy, and the least was seen in multiple sclerosis, which fell below healthy controls.

Germline-derived CDR1 and CDR2 are DFQATT and SNEGSKA (reference sequence). V was clipped by 0 bases and J by 4 bases, with 10 bases between them. The CDR3 is 13 amino acids. TCRdb recomputed calls from the 5' RACE reads with MiXCR, one row per CDR3 protein. The table lists about 66,000 distinct CDR3 sequences, more than 7.5% of them singletons, with under 15% in the top ten. This receptor was identified in a young man in good health. The chain links TRBV20-1 to TRBJ2-7; D is possibly TRBD1 (6 bases). The sequencing sample was made of PBMCs. This chain's CDR3 is CSARDLQGYEQYF. CDR3 sequence (DNA): TGCAGTGCTAGAGATCTACAGGGTTACGAGCAGTACTTC.